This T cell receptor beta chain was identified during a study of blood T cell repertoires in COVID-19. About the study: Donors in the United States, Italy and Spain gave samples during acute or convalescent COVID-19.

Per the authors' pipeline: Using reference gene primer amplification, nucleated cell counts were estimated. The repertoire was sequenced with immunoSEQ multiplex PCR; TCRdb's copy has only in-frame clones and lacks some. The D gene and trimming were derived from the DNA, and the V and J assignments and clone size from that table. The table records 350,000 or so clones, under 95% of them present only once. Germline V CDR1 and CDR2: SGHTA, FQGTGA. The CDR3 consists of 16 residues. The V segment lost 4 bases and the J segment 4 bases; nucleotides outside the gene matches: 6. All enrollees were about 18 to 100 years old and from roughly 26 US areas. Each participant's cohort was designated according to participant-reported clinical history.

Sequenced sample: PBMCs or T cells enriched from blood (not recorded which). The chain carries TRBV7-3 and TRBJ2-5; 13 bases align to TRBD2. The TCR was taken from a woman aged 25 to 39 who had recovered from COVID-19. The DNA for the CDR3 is TGTGCCAGCAGCTCGAGGACTAGCGGGAGCGGAGAGACCCAGTACTTC. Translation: CASSSRTSGSGETQYF. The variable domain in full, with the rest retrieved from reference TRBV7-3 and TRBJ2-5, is GAGVSQTPSNKVTEKGKYVELRCDPISGHTALYWYRQSLGQGPEFLIYFQGTGAADDSGLPNDRFFAVRPEGSVSTLKIQRTERGDSAVYLCASSSRTSGSGETQYFGPGTRLLVL.